This T cell receptor beta chain was retrieved from a study of CD8 T cells in ankylosing spondylitis. General study results and limits: Reportedly, matched ankylosing spondylitis synovial fluid was significantly enriched for disease-linked clones.

CDR3 length equals 16 residues. Germline assignment: CDR1 SGDLS and CDR2 YYNGEE. V dropped 4 bases and J dropped 5 bases, with 21 bases sitting between them. TCRdb analysed the 5' RACE reads with MiXCR anew, one entry per CDR3 protein. The sample has tens of thousands of distinct CDR3 sequences; approximately 3% are singletons. This clonotype was recorded many times. What it binds is not known. This receptor was taken from a male donor with ankylosing spondylitis or in good health (not recorded which). The chain is built from TRBV9 and TRBJ2-5; possible D gene TRBD2, 6 bases. Material: blood, either unsorted or a sorted T cell fraction (not recorded which). CDR3 amino acids: CASSPKEGGFGETQYF. The CDR3 nucleotides read TGTGCCAGCAGCCCTAAAGAGGGAGGATTTGGGGAGACCCAGTACTTC.